These 15 T cell receptor beta chains share one sample of origin, sequenced in a study of cytomegalovirus exposure and HLA in healthy donors. PCR was performed using 60 Vbeta and 13 Jbeta primers. TCRdb's table, derived via immunoSEQ multiplex PCR, lists solely in-frame clones and lacks some. The sample consists of 150,000 to 200,000 clones, approximately 84% of them appearing once. Material for sequencing was PBMCs. The receptors were sampled from a man aged 18 to 30 in good health and CMV-seropositive.

The rearrangement joins TRBV5-1 to TRBJ1-2; TRBD1 might be the D (5 bases). There are 15 residues in the CDR3. With 2 bases removed from V and 2 bases from J, the gap between germline ends came to 13 bases. The germline gives CDR1 SGHRS, CDR2 YFSETQ. The CDR3 loop reads CASSFGGGENYGYTF. CDR3 DNA: TGCGCCAGCAGCTTTGGGGGGGGTGAAAACTATGGCTACACCTTC.

This clone has a single count. V usage is TRBV19 and J usage is TRBJ2-7, with a tentative D call TRBD1 (5 bases). Germline CDR1 is LNHDA and CDR2 is SQIVND (reference sequence). This CDR3 is built from 13 residues. The V and J ends lost 5 bases and 3 bases respectively, with 11 bases between them. The CDR3 bases are TGTGCCAGTAGTTCAGGGTACCGCTACGAGCAGTACTTC. This encodes CASSSGYRYEQYF.

The chain has TRBV5-6 and TRBJ1-4; the match to TRBD1 covers 11 bases. The CDR3 is 14 residues long. Germline CDR1 reads SGHDT; CDR2 reads YYEEEE. The V and J ends lost 4 bases and 10 bases, in that order; junction bases with no gene match: 6. CDR3 in DNA: TGTGCCAGCAGCGAGGACAGGGGGCAGGGAAAACTGTTTTTT. Translation: CASSEDRGQGKLFF.

This clone has more than one count but fewer than ten. This sequence joins TRBV9 and TRBJ1-2; 7 bases fit TRBD1. Per germline, CDR1 SGDLS and CDR2 YYNGEE. CDR3 size: 13 residues. J was trimmed by 3 bases and V by 4 bases; bases with no gene match: 3. CDR3 bases: TGTGCCAGCAGCCCCGGGACAGACTATGGCTACACCTTC. This gives the protein CASSPGTDYGYTF.

The CDR3 here is CASSTLGQITQETQYF. The CDR3 DNA follows: TGTGCCAGCAGTACTTTAGGACAGATTACCCAAGAGACCCAGTACTTC. The chain combines TRBV6-6 with TRBJ2-5, with D possibly being TRBD1 (6 bases). Trimming stripped 5 bases from V and 1 base from J, with 17 bases between. Looked up from germline, CDR1 is MNHNY and CDR2 is SVGAGI (reference sequence). The CDR3 has 16 residues.

The rearrangement uses TRBV7-2 and TRBJ1-1, with D tentatively TRBD1 (5 bases). With 5 bases removed from V and 4 bases from J, the gap between germline ends came to 17 bases. The CDR3 spans 15 residues. From germline, CDR1 is SGHTA and CDR2 FQGNSA. CDR3 region: CASSPPRAQGTEAFF. In DNA, the CDR3 is TGTGCCAGCAGCCCGCCCAGGGCGCAAGGCACTGAAGCTTTCTTT.

The CDR3 here is CAWSGAGGNQPQHF. The CDR3 DNA follows: TGTGCCTGGAGTGGGGCGGGGGGAAATCAGCCCCAGCATTTT. V is TRBV30 and J is TRBJ1-5, with D perhaps matching TRBD1 (5 bases). This CDR3 is 14 amino acids long. CDR1 is GTSNPN and CDR2 is SVGIG in the germline V gene (reference sequence). Trimming took 1 base from V and 4 from J, leaving 11 bases between them.

The CDR3 loop is CASGTGMNTGELFF. The DNA of the CDR3 is TGTGCCAGCGGGACAGGGATGAACACCGGGGAGCTGTTTTTT. The chain carries TRBV2 and TRBJ2-2; the match to TRBD1 covers 9 bases. The junction had 2 bases not matched to a gene; V was cut back by 8 bases and J by 1 base. Germline V CDR1 and CDR2: SNHLY, FYNNEI. This CDR3 contains 14 residues.

V is TRBV5-6 and J is TRBJ1-2; a possible D gene is TRBD1 (6 bases). V shed 0 bases and J shed 4 bases, with 13 bases lying between them. The CDR3 sequence is 15 residues long. CDR1 is SGHDT and CDR2 is YYEEEE in the germline V gene. This CDR3 is CASSLVTDSRYGYTF. The CDR3 DNA sequence: TGTGCCAGCAGCTTGGTAACGGACAGCCGCTATGGCTACACCTTC.

The chain combines TRBV25-1 with TRBJ1-2; 8 positions match TRBD1. The CDR3 is 13 amino acids. The germline V gene encodes CDR1 MGHDK and CDR2 SYGVNS. V lost 9 bases to trimming and J lost 4 bases; unmatched junction nucleotides: 7. As DNA, the CDR3 is TGTGCCAGTACGAGACAGGGGTCCTATGGCTACACCTTC. Protein: CASTRQGSYGYTF.

The chain's CDR3 is CASSQEVGLVPNEQFF. The CDR3 nucleotides read TGTGCCAGCAGCCAGGAGGTCGGACTAGTCCCCAATGAGCAGTTCTTC. This chain links TRBV4-2 with TRBJ2-1; TRBD2 agrees at 7 bases. Germline V CDR1 and CDR2: LGHNA, YNFKEQ. The J segment lost 6 bases and the V segment lost 3 bases, leaving 11 bases of the junction unmatched. The CDR3 extends over 16 amino acids.

V is TRBV7-9 and J is TRBJ1-6, with D maybe TRBD1 (5 bases). Germline V gene lookup returns CDR1 SEHNR and CDR2 FQNEAQ (reference sequence). Between the trimmed V and J ends, which lost 4 bases and 9 bases, there was a span of 16 bases. The length of the CDR3 is 15 residues. This chain's CDR3 is CASSWGEVVSSPLHF. CDR3 nucleotides: TGTGCCAGCAGCTGGGGCGAGGTTGTTAGTTCACCCCTCCACTTT.

The chain uses TRBV4-1 and TRBJ1-2; 11 bases fit TRBD1. The CDR3 loop spans 16 amino acids. J lost 5 bases, V lost 0 bases, and 5 bases had no gene match. Germline V gene data show CDR1 as MGHRA and CDR2 as YSYEKL. The CDR3: CASSQDPGTGGYGYTF. The CDR3, as DNA: TGCGCCAGCAGCCAAGACCCCGGGACAGGGGGATATGGCTACACCTTC.

This clone has more than one count but fewer than ten. The V and J genes are TRBV27 and TRBJ2-5; D perhaps matches TRBD1 (7 bases). Trimming left V 7 bases short and J 2 bases short, with 23 bases between. The CDR3 loop spans 17 amino acids. The germline V gene has CDR1 MNHEY and CDR2 SMNVEV (reference sequence). CDR3 nucleotides: TGTGCCAGCACCCGAAGGGGGCAACTGGCGGGGCAAGAGACCCAGTACTTC. Translation: CASTRRGQLAGQETQYF.

This clone has a handful of counts. The rearrangement joins TRBV4-1 to TRBJ2-2, with 9 bases fitting TRBD2. The trim removed 4 bases at V and 4 bases at J, leaving 4 bases unmatched. CDR1 and CDR2 (germline): MGHRA, YSYEKL. This CDR3 has 15 residues. CDR3 sequence (DNA): TGCGCCAGCAGCCTTGAGGGACTAGCCACCGGGGAGCTGTTTTTT. Its translation: CASSLEGLATGELFF.